One T cell receptor (beta chain) is described in this entry. Which antigen it targets is not known. No much larger clonotype is one base removed from it; base qualities were not supplied. This record belongs to a study of regulatory T cells in long-lasting Graves disease (dated by TCRdb to about 2021). Background on the whole study: Persistent Graves' disease meant more than 5 years of antithyroid drug treatment with TSH receptor autoantibodies that stayed positive. Peripheral blood TCR sequencing and RNA sequencing compared persistent Graves' disease patients with newly diagnosed Graves' disease patients. The study took place in China and was registered as a clinical trial. A total of about 33 samples underwent TCR sequencing: about 13 from persistent and approximately 20 from newly diagnosed Graves' disease patients. On average, persistent Graves' disease patients in the clinical cohort had been on antithyroid drugs for around ten years. Broad study findings and their caveats: Compared with newly diagnosed patients, patients with persistent Graves' disease had lower TCR Shannon entropy and fewer highly expanded clones, which suggests clonal expansion. The small sample size was acknowledged by the authors as a limitation that may reduce accuracy. Peripheral blood alone was examined, since thyroid tissue, which constituted the primary lesion, could not be accessed. Preferential use of TRBV28, TRBJ1-2 and TRBJ2-5 was observed in persistent disease, whereas TRBV20-1 and TRBJ2-1 were favored in newly diagnosed disease. Sequencing and analysis were restricted to the TCR beta chain. Persistent patients shared more public clonotypes among themselves (2,741) than newly diagnosed patients did (more than 950).

Sequences SGHTA (CDR1) and FQGNSA (CDR2) are obtained from the germline V gene. V and J are truncated by 1 base and 2 bases respectively, leaving an intervening sequence of 12 bases. Including the terminal cysteine and phenylalanine, the CDR3 comprises 15 residues. Only the CDR3 region is kept as DNA, spanning 45 bases read in frame from base 1. The time point label for this specimen denotes: persistent/refractory GD, antithyroid drugs over 5 years with positive TRAb. RNA was extracted from PBMCs in TRIzol for both TCR sequencing and RNA sequencing. The diagnosis of Graves' disease was made according to American Thyroid Association guidelines. The patients came from an endocrinology department in Xi'an, China. From each patient, about 9.7 milliliters of peripheral blood was collected into an EDTA anticoagulant tube. Ficoll Paque Plus density gradient separation was used to isolate PBMCs, and no further T cell sorting was performed. An Agilent 2100 Bioanalyzer and agarose gel were used to assess RNA quality, and a NanoDrop 2000 was used to measure RNA concentration.

Libraries were constructed by multiplex PCR. TCRdb names Illumina HiSeq 4000 as the instrument used. TCR beta libraries were built with iRepertoire HTBI primers and Arm-PCR amplification of CDR3 regions. Before sequencing, the PCR products went through gel purification. Regarding the original processing steps: Across samples, 60 to 75 TRBV and approximately 15 TRBJ segments were identified and used for gene usage analysis of CDR3 amino acid clonotypes. COPE and FqMerger were used to merge the filtered high-quality paired reads into contigs. BLAST was used to align contigs to IMGT TRBV, TRBD and TRBJ reference genes, and CDR3 was defined according to IMGT. Any clonotype with a frequency above 0.1% was counted as a highly expanded clone. Shannon entropy was used to measure repertoire diversity, and the Gini coefficient was used to measure V-J evenness. A clonotype found in more than one individual was treated as public. In-frame beta chains were kept once TCRdb had trimmed the public reads at Q25 with fastp and called clones with MiXCR. Rows matching on CDR3 protein sequence are summarized as one entry with the most common DNA and genes. These V and J calls originate from TCRdb's pipeline instead of the authors' own analysis. The sample table lists a few hundred thousand distinct CDR3 sequences, 23% of them with a count of one. The ten largest clones take up approximately 28% of the sample.

The V and J genes are TRBV7-2 and TRBJ2-7, with TRBD2 as a weak D call on 6 bases. The specimen was peripheral blood mononuclear cells (PBMCs), collected when the disease was refractory, from a patient treated with antithyroid drugs. This TCR derives from a female donor with Graves disease. The DNA sequence follows: TGTGCCAGCAGCTTAGGTAGTAGCGGTCCCTACGAGCAGTACTTC. Its amino acids are CASSLGSSGPYEQYF.